One and the same sample provided the 28 T cell receptor beta chains below, sequenced in a study of blood T cell repertoires in COVID-19. Sequenced by immunoSEQ multiplex PCR; TCRdb stores in-frame clones only, minus some. In the table there are around 130,000 clones, 70% to 90% of which are singletons. The source material was peripheral blood. These TCRs come from a human donor in a cohort sampled during active COVID-19.

The table lists this clone with a count of one. V and J are TRBV27 and TRBJ1-2; D may be TRBD1 (5 bases). Between the trimmed V and J ends, which lost 4 bases and 8 bases, there was a span of 17 bases. The V gene's germline CDR1 is MNHEY and CDR2 SMNVEV (reference sequence). This CDR3 is built from 14 residues. As DNA, the CDR3 is TGTGCCAGCAGTTCTGGGTTGGGGCCCAGAGGCTACACCTTC. It codes for CASSSGLGPRGYTF.

This clone has only a few counts. The chain joins TRBV6-5 to TRBJ1-2, with D tentatively TRBD1 (6 bases). Germline V gene data show CDR1 as MNHEY and CDR2 as SVGAGI. The CDR3 is made up of 13 amino acids. V was cut by 2 bases and J by 4 bases, with 8 bases left in between. DNA for the CDR3: TGTGCCAGCAGTTACGCCAGGGGCTATGGCTACACCTTC. Translated, it gives CASSYARGYGYTF.

The chain couples TRBV19 to TRBJ1-5, with 7 bases that match TRBD1. Germline V CDR1 and CDR2: LNHDA, SQIVND (reference sequence). The CDR3 covers 16 residues. V was pared by 0 bases and J by 0 bases, with 2 bases of the junction left unmatched. Written as DNA, the CDR3 is TGTGCCAGTAGTATAGAACAGGGGATTAGCAATCAGCCCCAGCATTTT. Encoded protein: CASSIEQGISNQPQHF.

This clone showed up just a few times. The J gene is TRBJ2-5, the V gene TRBV5-6; 7 bases align to TRBD1. The CDR3 is made up of 13 amino acids. Trimming cost V 4 bases and J 2 bases; bases outside gene matches: 2. Germline V CDR1 and CDR2: SGHDT, YYEEEE. The CDR3 here is CASSRGQQETQYF. The CDR3 DNA reads TGTGCCAGCAGCAGGGGGCAGCAAGAGACCCAGTACTTC.

This clone has a single count. The genes are TRBV7-9 and TRBJ1-4; D gene ambiguous. Germline CDR1 is SEHNR and CDR2 is FQNEAQ (reference sequence). Trimming cost V 3 bases and J 8 bases, with 10 bases left between them. The CDR3 totals 13 residues. CDR3 in DNA: TGTGCCAGCAGCTTCGCGGCCTTAGAAAAACTGTTTTTT. This encodes CASSFAALEKLFF.

The chain employs TRBV11-2 and TRBJ1-2, with D perhaps TRBD1 (5 bases). Trimming removed 3 bases from V and 8 bases from J, with 16 bases in between. CDR3 length equals 14 residues. Germline lookup yields CDR1 SGHAT and CDR2 FQNNGV. The chain's CDR3 is CASSFAKGERGYTF. CDR3 coding DNA: TGTGCCAGCAGCTTCGCCAAAGGGGAAAGGGGCTACACCTTC. The full variable domain, in which reference TRBV11-2 and TRBJ1-2 provide the parts outside the CDR3, is EAGVAQSPRYKIIEKRQSVAFWCNPISGHATLYWYQQILGQGPKLLIQFQNNGVVDDSQLPKDRFSAERLKGVDSTLKIQPAKLEDSAVYLCASSFAKGERGYTFGSGTRLTVV.

This clone came up a few times. V is TRBV28 and J is TRBJ1-1; D gene unclear. The V and J ends lost 2 bases and 3 bases respectively, with 10 bases between them. The CDR3 sequence is 14 residues long. Germline V gene lookup returns CDR1 MDHEN and CDR2 SYDVKM. CDR3 in amino acids: CASSLIDTYTEAFF. DNA of the CDR3: TGTGCCAGCAGTTTAATTGACACATACACTGAAGCTTTCTTT.

This rearrangement joins TRBV28 to TRBJ2-3; TRBD1 agrees at 8 bases. The V gene's germline CDR1 is MDHEN and CDR2 SYDVKM. V was pared by 6 bases and J by 4 bases, with 9 bases of the junction left unmatched. This CDR3 region has 15 residues. The CDR3: CASSTTGVGPDTQYF. In DNA, the CDR3 is TGTGCCAGCAGCACGACAGGGGTCGGGCCAGATACGCAGTATTTT.

The V call is TRBV5-4, the J call TRBJ2-3, with TRBD2 matching 7 bases. In germline, CDR1 is SGHNT, CDR2 YYREEE (reference sequence). The J segment lost 5 bases and the V segment lost 0 bases, leaving 9 bases of the junction unmatched. The CDR3 consists of 16 residues. The CDR3 bases are TGTGCCAGCAGCTTGGCGGGGAGGGCCGTGGTAGATACGCAGTATTTT. It codes for CASSLAGRAVVDTQYF.

This clone was observed a single time. This chain connects TRBV27 to TRBJ2-5; a possible D gene is TRBD2 (6 bases). The length of the CDR3 is 14 residues. Trimming took off 5 bases at V and 0 bases at J, with 10 bases between the two ends. Germline V gives CDR1 MNHEY, CDR2 SMNVEV (reference sequence). This CDR3 reads CASSPRGYQETQYF. In nucleotides, the CDR3 is TGTGCCAGCAGTCCCCGGGGGTACCAAGAGACCCAGTACTTC.

J is TRBJ2-7 and V is TRBV5-6; TRBD2 agrees at 8 bases. Germline V gene lookup returns CDR1 SGHDT and CDR2 YYEEEE. V lost 5 bases, J lost 7 bases, and 11 bases stayed unmatched. The CDR3 runs 14 residues. The CDR3 protein is CASRGSGGPGEQYF. CDR3 DNA: TGTGCCAGCAGGGGATCGGGAGGGCCTGGGGAGCAGTACTTC. The entire variable domain, with the rest obtained from reference TRBV5-6 and TRBJ2-7, is as follows: DAGVTQSPTHLIKTRGQQVTLRCSPKSGHDTVSWYQQALGQGPQFIFQYYEEEERQRGNFPDRFSGHQFPNYSSELNVNALLLGDSALYLCASRGSGGPGEQYFGPGTRLTVT.

This chain connects TRBV13 to TRBJ1-5; D gene uncertain. The V gene's germline CDR1 is PRHDT and CDR2 FYEKMQ (reference sequence). The CDR3 is 13 residues long. Trimming left V 5 bases short and J 2 bases short, with 7 bases between. The CDR3 protein is CASSPGGNQPQHF. The CDR3 bases are TGTGCCAGCAGCCCCGGGGGCAATCAGCCCCAGCATTTT.

The sample holds a few counts of this clone. The rearrangement joins TRBV28 to TRBJ1-1, with a possible D match to TRBD1 (6 bases). The germline CDR1 and CDR2 sequences are MDHEN and SYDVKM. V was cut by 4 bases and J by 1 base, with 7 bases left in between. This CDR3 is 13 amino acids long. The CDR3 sequence is CASSWTENTEAFF. CDR3 in DNA: TGTGCCAGCAGTTGGACAGAGAACACTGAAGCTTTCTTT.

The chain combines TRBV7-9 with TRBJ2-5, with D unresolved. Between the trimmed V and J ends, which lost 3 bases and 2 bases, there was a span of 7 bases. The CDR3 runs 13 residues. The V gene's germline CDR1 is SEHNR and CDR2 FQNEAQ (reference sequence). CDR3 residues: CASSLSIQETQYF. The CDR3 bases are TGTGCCAGCAGCTTGTCTATTCAAGAGACCCAGTACTTC.

This rearrangement joins TRBV4-1 to TRBJ2-3; a possible D gene is TRBD2 (5 bases). The germline V gene encodes CDR1 MGHRA and CDR2 YSYEKL. The CDR3 covers 16 residues. Trimming took off 0 bases at V and 0 bases at J, with 10 bases between the two ends. The CDR3 DNA reads TGCGCCAGCAGCCAAGAACCGGGAACTAGCACAGATACGCAGTATTTT. Residues: CASSQEPGTSTDTQYF.

The chain has TRBV6-4 and TRBJ2-7; no reliable D call. The CDR3 has 14 amino acids. The germline V gene has CDR1 MRHNA and CDR2 SNTAGT. V lost 7 bases, J lost 6 bases, and 19 bases lay in between. The CDR3 protein is CASKDDPPRGEQYF. The CDR3 bases are TGTGCCAGCAAAGACGACCCACCCCGAGGCGAGCAGTACTTC.

The gene calls are TRBV14 and TRBJ2-1, with 8 bases lining up with TRBD2. The CDR3 contains 15 residues. Germline CDR1 and CDR2: SGHDN and FVKESK. The ends lost 3 bases at V and 8 bases at J; junction bases unmatched: 9. The CDR3 here is CASSHRGTRGDEQFF. CDR3 bases: TGTGCCAGCAGCCATCGTGGGACTAGGGGCGATGAGCAGTTCTTC.

The chain employs TRBV7-9 and TRBJ2-7; 9 bases agree with TRBD1. Germline V CDR1 and CDR2: SEHNR, FQNEAQ (reference sequence). V dropped 4 bases and J dropped 3; count of bases not matched to a gene: 7. This CDR3 has 15 amino acids. CDR3 DNA: TGTGCCAGCAGCTACCGACAGGGGGTGGTCTACGAGCAGTACTTC. Translation: CASSYRQGVVYEQYF.

V is TRBV28 and J is TRBJ1-5; D may be TRBD1 (6 bases). From germline, CDR1 is MDHEN and CDR2 SYDVKM. CDR3 length equals 13 residues. Trimming removed 6 bases from V and 7 bases from J, with 13 bases in between. The DNA of the CDR3 is TGTGCCAGCAGGTCCAGGGGCCGGCAGCCCCAGCATTTT. It specifies CASRSRGRQPQHF.

V gene TRBV28 combines with J gene TRBJ1-5; 7 bases map to TRBD1. From germline, CDR1 is MDHEN and CDR2 SYDVKM. The V gene end was trimmed by 10 bases and the J gene end by 4 bases; junction bases not matched to a gene: 7. CDR3 length equals 13 residues. The CDR3 DNA reads TGTGCCATCCGCGACAGGGAGAATCAGCCCCAGCATTTT. Amino acids: CAIRDRENQPQHF.

This chain joins TRBV27 and TRBJ2-3; TRBD2 matches 8 bases. With 5 bases clipped from V and 0 bases from J, the junction kept 10 bases outside the gene matches. CDR1 is MNHEY and CDR2 is SMNVEV in the germline V gene (reference sequence). CDR3 length: 17 residues. The CDR3 region is CASSTPRLATSTDTQYF. The CDR3 nucleotides read TGTGCCAGCAGTACCCCCCGACTAGCGACTAGCACAGATACGCAGTATTTT.

The chain has TRBV18 and TRBJ2-7; TRBD2 aligns across 7 bases. V shed 6 bases, J shed 2 bases, and the junction held 7 bases outside the gene matches. The CDR3 extends over 14 amino acids. Germline CDR1 and CDR2: KGHSH and LQKENI. The CDR3 loop is CASSPKSGTYEQYF. In DNA form, the CDR3 reads TGTGCCAGCTCGCCTAAAAGCGGGACCTACGAGCAGTACTTC.

The gene calls are TRBV9 and TRBJ2-1, with D possibly TRBD1 on 5 matching bases. The V gene's germline CDR1 is SGDLS and CDR2 YYNGEE. V dropped 1 base and J dropped 3 bases, with 11 bases sitting between them. This CDR3 is built from 15 residues. The CDR3 region has the DNA TGTGCCAGCAGCGTAACAGGAACGATCTACAATGAGCAGTTCTTC. This sequence encodes CASSVTGTIYNEQFF.

V gene TRBV9 combines with J gene TRBJ2-5; weak D call: TRBD2 (6 bases). V was cut by 0 bases and J by 5 bases, with 14 bases left in between. Germline V gene lookup returns CDR1 SGDLS and CDR2 YYNGEE. The CDR3 covers 15 residues. This CDR3 reads CASSVDGAGSETQYF. The CDR3 DNA is TGTGCCAGCAGCGTAGATGGCGCGGGATCCGAGACCCAGTACTTC.

This clone was seen only once. The chain employs TRBV19 and TRBJ1-1, with 8 bases identical to TRBD1. Trimming removed 6 bases from V and 11 bases from J; junction bases left unmatched: 11. Germline CDR1 LNHDA, CDR2 SQIVND (reference sequence). The CDR3 is made up of 13 amino acids. The CDR3: CASSEDRANQAFF. The CDR3 region has the DNA TGTGCCAGTAGCGAGGACAGGGCGAACCAGGCTTTCTTT.

This chain joins TRBV5-1 and TRBJ1-3; D may be TRBD1 (5 bases). The CDR3 runs 14 residues. Per germline, CDR1 SGHRS and CDR2 YFSETQ. V lost 4 bases and J lost 0, with 8 bases in between. Written as DNA, the CDR3 is TGCGCCAGCAGCGCACAGGTCTCTGGAAACACCATATATTTT. Its translation is CASSAQVSGNTIYF.

The chain joins TRBV6-5 to TRBJ1-5, with D maybe TRBD1 (6 bases). Germline V gives CDR1 MNHEY, CDR2 SVGAGI. CDR3 length: 14 amino acids. Trimming removed 7 bases from V and 1 base from J, with 11 bases in between. CDR3 region: CASILQGSNQPQHF. The CDR3 DNA follows: TGTGCCAGCATTTTACAGGGAAGCAATCAGCCCCAGCATTTT.

J is TRBJ2-1 and V is TRBV28, with D uncertain. Germline CDR1 MDHEN, CDR2 SYDVKM. CDR3 length: 14 residues. V dropped 6 bases and J dropped 0 bases, with 9 bases sitting between them. CDR3 coding DNA: TGTGCCAGCAGCTACTCGGGCTCCTACAATGAGCAGTTCTTC. Translating it yields CASSYSGSYNEQFF. Full variable domain (remainder filled in from reference TRBV28 and TRBJ2-1): DVKVTQSSRYLVKRTGEKVFLECVQDMDHENMFWYRQDPGLGLRLIYFSYDVKMKEKGDIPEGYSVSREKKERFSLILESASTNQTSMYLCASSYSGSYNEQFFGPGTRLTVL.